These T cell receptor beta chains were read from a single sample in a study of regulatory T cells in long-lasting Graves disease. Each CDR3 protein gets one entry after TCRdb re-called the multiplex PCR reads with MiXCR. The data contain 400,000 to 500,000 distinct CDR3 sequences, more than 12% of them singletons. These records were also assigned to another study, of T cells in Graves' hyperthyroidism and ophthalmopathy.

The sample was peripheral blood mononuclear cells (PBMCs), taken at new diagnosis, from a patient treated with antithyroid drugs. The receptor source for this set is a woman in her twenties or thirties with Graves disease. CDR3s leave out the opening cysteine and the closing phenylalanine or tryptophan. The order of the fields is J gene, V gene, CDR3 protein.

j_gene: TRBJ2-1; v_gene: TRBV11-1; CDR3aa: ASSLDYPTYNEQF
j_gene: TRBJ2-3; v_gene: TRBV6-2/TRBV6-3; CDR3aa: ASSESGGDTDTQY
j_gene: TRBJ1-3; v_gene: TRBV25-1; CDR3aa: ASRMDRPSGNTIY
j_gene: TRBJ2-1; v_gene: TRBV5-4; CDR3aa: ASSLTGTGHEQF
j_gene: TRBJ2-1; v_gene: TRBV27; CDR3aa: ASSIPSGTGPNEQF
j_gene: TRBJ2-6; v_gene: TRBV6-9; CDR3aa: ASSSRGLSSGANVLT
j_gene: TRBJ2-7; v_gene: TRBV11-3; CDR3aa: ASSLRVGAGYEQY
j_gene: TRBJ1-2; v_gene: TRBV5-1; CDR3aa: ASSETTGVGYT
j_gene: TRBJ1-2; v_gene: TRBV7-9; CDR3aa: ASSLAGSPLYGYT
j_gene: TRBJ1-1; v_gene: TRBV20-1; CDR3aa: SAKLGTAHSEAF
j_gene: TRBJ1-2; v_gene: TRBV5-1; CDR3aa: ASSRNSNYGYT
j_gene: TRBJ1-1; v_gene: TRBV11-2; CDR3aa: ASSLGYLVNTEAF
j_gene: TRBJ2-5; v_gene: TRBV7-9; CDR3aa: ASSSLLRQVVAEARETQY
j_gene: TRBJ1-1; v_gene: TRBV28; CDR3aa: ASSPPVRTEAF
j_gene: TRBJ2-1; v_gene: TRBV28; CDR3aa: ASSGGLAGRGEQF
j_gene: TRBJ2-1; v_gene: TRBV19; CDR3aa: ASSIYRSSYNEQF
j_gene: TRBJ2-1; v_gene: TRBV6-1; CDR3aa: ASSERWAREQF
j_gene: TRBJ2-1; v_gene: TRBV12-5; CDR3aa: ASGFQTGGEQF
j_gene: TRBJ1-3; v_gene: TRBV6-1; CDR3aa: ASDGSSWNTIY
j_gene: TRBJ2-3; v_gene: TRBV4-1; CDR3aa: ASSQDVPEGAGTDTQY
j_gene: TRBJ1-2; v_gene: TRBV5-1; CDR3aa: ASSLGRDRIYGYT
j_gene: TRBJ2-2; v_gene: TRBV29-1; CDR3aa: SVWDPLTNTGELF
j_gene: TRBJ2-1; v_gene: TRBV3-1; CDR3aa: ASSQGRHQVNEQF
j_gene: TRBJ2-3; v_gene: TRBV6-2/TRBV6-3; CDR3aa: ASRTTSGRKSTDTQY
j_gene: TRBJ2-2; v_gene: TRBV7-3; CDR3aa: ASSPWLRGSVSGELF
j_gene: TRBJ2-4; v_gene: TRBV19; CDR3aa: ASSIWGQGENIQY
j_gene: TRBJ2-7; v_gene: TRBV5-1; CDR3aa: ASSLGKTSGSNYEQY
j_gene: TRBJ2-3; v_gene: TRBV29-1; CDR3aa: SGNSGPYTQY
j_gene: TRBJ2-2; v_gene: TRBV2; CDR3aa: ASSDLGTQITGELF
j_gene: TRBJ2-2; v_gene: TRBV20-1; CDR3aa: STTHLQELITGELF
j_gene: TRBJ2-1; v_gene: TRBV28; CDR3aa: ASLAGGFYNEQF
j_gene: TRBJ2-1; v_gene: TRBV7-2; CDR3aa: ASSLAGWEQF
j_gene: TRBJ2-7; v_gene: TRBV10-3; CDR3aa: AMSGTGREQY
j_gene: TRBJ1-1; v_gene: TRBV13; CDR3aa: ASSLGEGGTEAF
j_gene: TRBJ2-1; v_gene: TRBV24-1; CDR3aa: ATGQTGVEAQF
j_gene: TRBJ2-1; v_gene: TRBV24-1; CDR3aa: ATSDPLAGSYNEQF
j_gene: TRBJ2-7; v_gene: TRBV19; CDR3aa: ASSTPGKTYEQY
j_gene: TRBJ2-2; v_gene: TRBV29-1; CDR3aa: SGGRTTGELF
j_gene: TRBJ2-7; v_gene: TRBV20-1; CDR3aa: SARVLGFDEQY
j_gene: TRBJ1-5; v_gene: TRBV4-1; CDR3aa: ASSHGRDSRNQPQH
j_gene: TRBJ2-7; v_gene: TRBV20-1; CDR3aa: SARGTGSGEQY